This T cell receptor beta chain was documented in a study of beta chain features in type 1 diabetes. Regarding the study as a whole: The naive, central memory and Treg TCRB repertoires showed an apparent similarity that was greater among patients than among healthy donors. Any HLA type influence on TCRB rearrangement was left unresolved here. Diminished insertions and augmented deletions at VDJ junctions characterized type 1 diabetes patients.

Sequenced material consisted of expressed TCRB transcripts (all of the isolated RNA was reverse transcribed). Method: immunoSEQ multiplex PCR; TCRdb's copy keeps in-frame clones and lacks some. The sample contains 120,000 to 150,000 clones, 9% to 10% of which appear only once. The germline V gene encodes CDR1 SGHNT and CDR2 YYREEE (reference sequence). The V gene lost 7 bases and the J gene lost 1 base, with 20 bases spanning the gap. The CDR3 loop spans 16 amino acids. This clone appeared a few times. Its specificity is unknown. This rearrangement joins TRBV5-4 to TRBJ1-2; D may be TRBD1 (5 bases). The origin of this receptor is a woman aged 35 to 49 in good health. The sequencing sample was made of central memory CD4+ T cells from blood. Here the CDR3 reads CASDGGEGARNYGYTF. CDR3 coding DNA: TGTGCCAGCGACGGGGGGGAGGGAGCCCGTAACTATGGCTACACCTTC.